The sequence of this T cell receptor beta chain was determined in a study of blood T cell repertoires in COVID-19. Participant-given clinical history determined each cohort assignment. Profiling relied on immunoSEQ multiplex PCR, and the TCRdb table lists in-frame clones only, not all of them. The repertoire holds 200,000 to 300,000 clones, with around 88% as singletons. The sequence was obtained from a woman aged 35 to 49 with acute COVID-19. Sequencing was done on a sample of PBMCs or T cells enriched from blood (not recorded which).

The CDR3 DNA is TGTGCCAGCAGCCAGGGGGGATCTAATGAAAAACTGTTTTTT. Its translation: CASSQGGSNEKLFF. The chain couples TRBV7-2 to TRBJ1-4; 7 positions match TRBD1. V lost 5 bases to trimming and J lost 3 bases; unmatched junction nucleotides: 3. Germline V gives CDR1 SGHTA, CDR2 FQGNSA. The CDR3 runs 14 residues. The full variable domain, in which reference TRBV7-2 and TRBJ1-4 provide the parts outside the CDR3, is GAGVSQSPSNKVTEKGKDVELRCDPISGHTALYWYRQSLGQGLEFLIYFQGNSAPDKSGLPSDRFSAERTGGSVSTLTIQRTQQEDSAVYLCASSQGGSNEKLFFGSGTQLSVL.